The rows below give T cell receptor beta chains drawn from one sample of a study of T-cell reconstitution after alpha-beta-depleted transplantation in children. MiXCR, run by TCRdb on the PCR reads, gives a single entry per CDR3 protein. Counted here are 150,000 to 250,000 distinct CDR3 sequences, more than 12% occurring once; the ten biggest clones make up less than 15%. The source was PBMCs from the stem cell graft donor, collected from the stem cell graft. These receptors originate from a human donor who donated a stem cell graft to a child with acute lymphoblastic leukemia. CDR3s include the opening cysteine and the closing phenylalanine or tryptophan. D genes are given only for firm matches. Clone size is stated in some rows and not others, as once, few, many or a class when expanded.

J gene: TRBJ1-1; V gene: TRBV7-2; clone size: NA; CDR3 length: 15; D gene: NA; CDR3 DNA: TGTGCCAGCAGCTTAAACAGGGCCTTGAACACTGAAGCTTTCTTT; CDR3 protein: CASSLNRALNTEAFF
J gene: TRBJ2-1; V gene: TRBV20-1; clone size: once; CDR3 length: 12; D gene: NA; CDR3 DNA: TGCAGTAAGCAAACTAGCACCAATGAGCAGTTCTTC; CDR3 protein: CSKQTSTNEQFF
J gene: TRBJ2-5; V gene: TRBV7-9; clone size: NA; CDR3 length: 16; D gene: NA; CDR3 DNA: TGTGCCAGCAGCCGAAAGAGGGGGAGGGAGAAAGAGACCCAGTACTTC; CDR3 protein: CASSRKRGREKETQYF
J gene: TRBJ2-1; V gene: TRBV19; clone size: few; CDR3 length: 15; D gene: TRBD2; CDR3 DNA: TGTGCCAGTAGTGTCTTAGCGGGAGGGGTGAATGAGCAGTTCTTC; CDR3 protein: CASSVLAGGVNEQFF
J gene: TRBJ1-2; V gene: TRBV20-1; clone size: many; CDR3 length: 13; D gene: NA; CDR3 DNA: TGCAGTGCCCCGGAGACAGGACGCTATGGCTACACCTTC; CDR3 protein: CSAPETGRYGYTF
J gene: TRBJ1-2; V gene: TRBV2; clone size: many; CDR3 length: 14; D gene: NA; CDR3 DNA: TGTGCCAGCAGTGAGCGGAATTCTAACTATGGCTACACCTTC; CDR3 protein: CASSERNSNYGYTF
J gene: TRBJ2-1; V gene: TRBV19; clone size: NA; CDR3 length: 15; D gene: TRBD1; CDR3 DNA: TGTGCCAGTAGTTCCGGCAGGGGGAAGCCCAATGAGCAGTTCTTC; CDR3 protein: CASSSGRGKPNEQFF
J gene: TRBJ2-3; V gene: TRBV9; clone size: many; CDR3 length: 16; D gene: TRBD2; CDR3 DNA: TGTGCCAGCAGCGTAGGGTGGACTAGGATCACAGATACGCAGTATTTT; CDR3 protein: CASSVGWTRITDTQYF
J gene: TRBJ2-1; V gene: TRBV7-6; clone size: NA; CDR3 length: 17; D gene: NA; CDR3 DNA: TGTGCCAGCAGCTTGATCGTCGGGGCAAGCTCCTACAATGAGCAGTTCTTC; CDR3 protein: CASSLIVGASSYNEQFF
J gene: TRBJ1-1; V gene: TRBV11-1; clone size: many; CDR3 length: 19; D gene: NA; CDR3 DNA: TGTGCCAGCAGCTTAAGGGCAGAAATTAAAACAGACCTGAACACTGAAGCTTTCTTT; CDR3 protein: CASSLRAEIKTDLNTEAFF
J gene: TRBJ2-2; V gene: TRBV6-5; clone size: few; CDR3 length: 16; D gene: NA; CDR3 DNA: TGTGCCAGCAGTTACCCTCAACGGACGGGGGCCGGGGAGCTGTTTTTT; CDR3 protein: CASSYPQRTGAGELFF
J gene: TRBJ2-1; V gene: TRBV11-2; clone size: many; CDR3 length: 17; D gene: TRBD2; CDR3 DNA: TGTGCCAGCAGCCCGACTAGCGGGAGGGCTAACTACAATGAGCAGTTCTTC; CDR3 protein: CASSPTSGRANYNEQFF
J gene: TRBJ2-3; V gene: TRBV12-3/TRBV12-4; clone size: many; CDR3 length: 15; D gene: NA; CDR3 DNA: TGTGCCAGCATCGCGGAGGCCCGGAGCACAGATACGCAGTATTTT; CDR3 protein: CASIAEARSTDTQYF
J gene: TRBJ2-6; V gene: TRBV5-1; clone size: many; CDR3 length: 15; D gene: NA; CDR3 DNA: TGCGCCAGCAGAAGGGCGTACTCTGGGGCCAACGTCCTGACTTTC; CDR3 protein: CASRRAYSGANVLTF
J gene: TRBJ2-7; V gene: TRBV29-1; clone size: NA; CDR3 length: 16; D gene: NA; CDR3 DNA: TGCAGCGTTGAAGGTAGAGACAGGCGCGGTAGCTACGAGCAGTACTTC; CDR3 protein: CSVEGRDRRGSYEQYF
J gene: TRBJ1-1; V gene: TRBV5-1; clone size: many; CDR3 length: 14; D gene: NA; CDR3 DNA: TGCGCCAGCAGCTTGGACAGCATGAACACTGAAGCTTTCTTT; CDR3 protein: CASSLDSMNTEAFF